Presented here are 2 T cell receptor beta chains from one specimen sequenced in a study of blood T cell repertoires in COVID-19. Profiling relied on immunoSEQ multiplex PCR, and the TCRdb table lists in-frame clones only, not all of them. The table lists approximately 260,000 clones, 82% of them singletons, with roughly 4.9% in the top ten. Sequencing was carried out using peripheral blood. All receptors derive from a woman of 80 years or more with active or convalescent COVID-19.

The rearrangement uses TRBV12-5 and TRBJ1-2, with a possible D match to TRBD1 (5 bases). Germline V CDR1 and CDR2: LGHNT, FRNRAP. V dropped 4 bases and J dropped 2 bases, with 8 bases sitting between them. This CDR3 region has 13 residues. CDR3 sequence (DNA): TGTGCTAGTGGTTCGGACACCAACTATGGCTACACCTTC. Translated: CASGSDTNYGYTF.

The rearrangement joins TRBV10-3 to TRBJ1-2; the D gene is possibly TRBD1 (6 bases). The CDR3 contains 15 residues. CDR1 ENHRY and CDR2 SYGVKD come from the germline V gene. Trimming stripped 0 bases from V and 3 bases from J, with 11 bases between. The CDR3 DNA is TGTGCCATCAGTGAGTCGAGACAGGTAGACTATGGCTACACCTTC. Residues: CAISESRQVDYGYTF.